The entry below gives a single T cell receptor (beta chain) sequence along with its context. Deletions cut 2 bases from V and 0 bases from J, with 10 bases between. This CDR3 has 15 amino acids. CDR1 and CDR2 from the germline V gene are SGHRS and YFSETQ. TCRdb's table, derived via immunoSEQ multiplex PCR, lists solely in-frame clones and lacks some. The table includes some 74,000 clones, approximately 90% detected once. This sample is part of a study of OX40 agonist ivuxolimab in advanced cancers. Study background: Given to patients was ivuxolimab, an agonistic anti-OX40 (CD134) antibody. The dose-escalation cohort was approximately 84% male, with a mean age of around 60 years, ranging about 20 to 85.

The TCR originated in an adult with an advanced solid tumor such as melanoma, head and neck, liver or kidney cancer. This sample comprised CD4+ or CD8+ T cells sorted from blood, obtained in a trial of the OX40 agonist ivuxolimab. V and J are TRBV5-1 and TRBJ2-3; a possible D gene is TRBD1 (6 bases). DNA for the CDR3: TGCGCCAGCAGCTTTGGACAGAGTAGCACAGATACGCAGTATTTT. Translated, it gives CASSFGQSSTDTQYF.